What follows are 3 T cell receptor beta chains derived from one specimen sequenced in a study of blood T cell repertoires in COVID-19 (TCRdb year 2020). The library was built by means of the immunoSEQ multiplex PCR assay. Held by TCRdb, this immuneACCESS table contains in-frame sequences only and omits some clones. Under half of the omission traces to an unresolved V gene where checked; the cause of the rest is unknown. Counted in this sample were about 150,000 clones; around 81% of them appeared once. Together, the top ten hold around 9.9% of the sample. Sequenced: peripheral blood. These receptor sequences come from a man between 65 and 85 years old with active or convalescent COVID-19.

V usage is TRBV7-2 and J usage is TRBJ1-1; D remains ambiguous. CDR3 length: 15 amino acids. V was shortened by 2 bases and J by 0 bases, with 10 bases between the two germline ends. Per the germline V gene, CDR1 is SGHTA and CDR2 is FQGNSA. The CDR3 sequence is CASSLRNGMNTEAFF. DNA for the CDR3: TGTGCCAGCAGCTTAAGGAACGGGATGAACACTGAAGCTTTCTTT.

The CDR3: CASSLSQGSYGYTF. The DNA of the CDR3 is TGTGCCAGCAGCCTGTCCCAGGGGTCCTATGGCTACACCTTC. This chain links TRBV3-1 (or the pseudogene TRBV3-2) with TRBJ1-2; TRBD1 might be the D (6 bases). Germline V CDR1 and CDR2: LGHDT, YNNKEL (reference sequence). With 4 bases removed from V and 4 bases from J, the gap between germline ends came to 13 bases. This CDR3 has 14 amino acids.

The chain carries TRBV7-2 and TRBJ2-7; TRBD2 aligns across 8 bases. Per germline, CDR1 SGHTA and CDR2 FQGNSA. The CDR3 length is 14 residues. J lost 7 bases, V lost 1 base, and 6 bases had no gene match. The CDR3 region is CASSLGTSLGEQYF. DNA of the CDR3: TGTGCCAGCAGCTTAGGGACTAGCTTGGGGGAGCAGTACTTC.